A selection of T cell receptor beta chains follows, all from one sample in a study of blood T cell repertoires in COVID-19. Libraries were prepared by immunoSEQ multiplex PCR; TCRdb keeps only in-frame clonotypes and omits some of them. The repertoire holds around 470,000 clones, about 91% seen once, with approximately 0.9% in the top ten. The sample comprised peripheral blood. Receptors originate from a man aged 18 to 30 with COVID-19, enrolled during active disease. CDR3s include the opening cysteine and the closing phenylalanine or tryptophan. The D gene is left open where the match is weak. Clone size is given for some rows only: seen once, a few or many times, or a class if the clone is expanded.

D | J | V | size | DNA | CDR3
. | TRBJ2-3 | TRBV21-1 | . | TGTGCCAGCAGCAAAAGCCCCAAAAGGCTGGACAGGCGCCGGAACAACGCCTCTGCAGATACGCAGTATTTT | CASSKSPKRLDRRRNNASADTQYF
. | TRBJ1-1 | TRBV12-3/TRBV12-4 | . | TGTGCCAGCAGCCGCACTAGATTAGAAGCTTTCTTT | CASSRTRLEAFF
. | TRBJ1-1 | TRBV24-1 | few | TGTGCCACCAGTGGTTCCGGGACAATGAACACTGAAGCTTTCTTT | CATSGSGTMNTEAFF
. | TRBJ1-6 | TRBV4-1 | . | TGCGCCAGCAGCCAAGCCCGGAGCTCCTATAATTCACCCCTCCACTTT | CASSQARSSYNSPLHF
. | TRBJ2-7 | TRBV5-1 | . | TGCGCCAGCAGCTTCGAACGGTTCTACGAGCAGTACTTC | CASSFERFYEQYF
TRBD1 | TRBJ2-1 | TRBV6-1 | . | TGTGCCAGCAGTGCCCTCGGGAAGGTCTGGACAGGGTTGAATGAGCAGTTCTTC | CASSALGKVWTGLNEQFF
. | TRBJ2-6 | TRBV6-5 | . | TGTGCCAGCATTCTCTCTGGGGCCAACGTCCTGACTTTC | CASILSGANVLTF
. | TRBJ2-3 | TRBV25-1 | few | TGTGCCAGCAGTGGGGACATGGGGAGCACAGATACGCAGTATTTT | CASSGDMGSTDTQYF
. | TRBJ1-5 | TRBV7-9 | once | TGTGCCAGCAGCTTAGGCGGGGATCAGCCCCAGCATTTT | CASSLGGDQPQHF
TRBD1 | TRBJ2-3 | TRBV12-5 | . | TGTGCTAGTGGTTTGCTACGGACAGGGGCCGTGGCGGGACTTATCACAGATACGCAGTATTTT | CASGLLRTGAVAGLITDTQYF
. | TRBJ2-7 | TRBV11-3 | . | TGTGCCAGCAGCCCCGTCGGCTCCTACGAGCAGTACTTC | CASSPVGSYEQYF
. | TRBJ2-3 | TRBV5-6 | . | TGTGCCAGCAGCTTGGCCGGGTTCGGGAGCACAGATACGCAGTATTTT | CASSLAGFGSTDTQYF
. | TRBJ2-2 | TRBV19 | few | TGTGCCAGTAGAAGGGATCCACCCAGGGGAAGGGACGCCGGGGAGCTGTTTTTT | CASRRDPPRGRDAGELFF
. | TRBJ2-3 | TRBV7-9 | . | TGTGCCAGCAGCGCATATGAGGGGGGGCTGACAGATACGCAGTATTTT | CASSAYEGGLTDTQYF
. | TRBJ2-5 | TRBV6-5 | . | TGTGCCAGCAGTTTTGACAGAGACCAAGAGACCCAGTACTTC | CASSFDRDQETQYF
TRBD1 | TRBJ2-3 | TRBV3-1/TRBV3-2 | . | TGTGCCAGCAGCCGAGGGACAGAAAGCACAGATACGCAGTATTTT | CASSRGTESTDTQYF
. | TRBJ2-2 | TRBV6-2/TRBV6-3 | . | TGTGCCAGCAGTTTACAGGGATTTCACGGGGAGCTGTTTTTT | CASSLQGFHGELFF
TRBD2 | TRBJ2-7 | TRBV18 | . | TGTGCCAGCTCACCAACTAGCGGCTACGAGCAGTACTTC | CASSPTSGYEQYF
. | TRBJ1-1 | TRBV7-6 | . | TGTGCCAGCAGCCGTACAGGGCAAGGGAACACTGAAGCTTTCTTT | CASSRTGQGNTEAFF
. | TRBJ2-1 | TRBV25-1 | . | TGTGCCAGCAGTGCAAGCGGCTACAATGAGCAGTTCTTC | CASSASGYNEQFF
. | TRBJ1-2 | TRBV2 | . | TGTGCCAGCAGTGTGTCCAGGGAACATGGCTACACCTTC | CASSVSREHGYTF
. | TRBJ1-2 | TRBV9 | . | TGTGCCAGCAGCGTTGCACAGGGTGGTGGCTACACCTTC | CASSVAQGGGYTF
. | TRBJ2-7 | TRBV14 | . | TGTGCCAGCAGCCAAGAGGAGAGTGGCGCCTACGAGCAGTACTTC | CASSQEESGAYEQYF
TRBD2 | TRBJ2-1 | TRBV25-1 | few | TGTGCCAGCACCATGAATGGGAGGGCGGAGGTGTACAATGAGCAGTTCTTC | CASTMNGRAEVYNEQFF
. | TRBJ2-7 | TRBV7-2 | . | TGTGCCAGCAGCCAGCAGGGGAGTTCAAACGAGCAGTACTTC | CASSQQGSSNEQYF
TRBD2 | TRBJ2-1 | TRBV19 | . | TGTGCCAGTAGTCTCGGGGGGGATGAGCAGTTCTTC | CASSLGGDEQFF
TRBD2 | TRBJ2-2 | TRBV2 | . | TGTGCCAGCAGCCAAGACGGACTAGCGGGGACCGGGGAGCTGTTTTTT | CASSQDGLAGTGELFF
TRBD1 | TRBJ1-2 | TRBV18 | . | TGTGCCAGCTCACCGGCGACAGGGATTACCGGCTACACCTTC | CASSPATGITGYTF
TRBD1 | TRBJ1-2 | TRBV3-1/TRBV3-2 | . | TGTGCCAGCAGCCAAGCCGGGACAGGGCGTAATGGCTACACCTTC | CASSQAGTGRNGYTF
TRBD1 | TRBJ2-2 | TRBV5-1 | . | TGCGCCAGCAGCTTGAGTCCGGGACAGGGAAGCACCGGGGAGCTGTTTTTT | CASSLSPGQGSTGELFF
. | TRBJ2-5 | TRBV5-1 | . | TGCGCCAGCAGCCCGGGGACTTCTAGCGAGACCCAGTACTTC | CASSPGTSSETQYF
. | TRBJ2-5 | TRBV2 | . | TGTGCCAGCAGGAGGACAGTCCAAGAGACCCAGTACTTC | CASRRTVQETQYF
TRBD1 | TRBJ1-2 | TRBV25-1 | . | TGTGCCAGCAGTGAAAGGAGGACAGGGGAAGATGGTGGCTACACCTTC | CASSERRTGEDGGYTF
. | TRBJ2-2 | TRBV21-1 | . | TGTGCCAGCAGCAAAGGGGGACAAAAGAACACCGGGGAGCTGTTTTTT | CASSKGGQKNTGELFF
. | TRBJ1-5 | TRBV19 | once | TGTGCCAGTAGTATATCGGACATAGGGAATCAGCCCCAGCATTTT | CASSISDIGNQPQHF
TRBD2 | TRBJ2-1 | TRBV20-1 | . | TGCAGTGCGTCCCAGCGGGAGGGCCAGTTCTTC | CSASQREGQFF
TRBD2 | TRBJ2-7 | TRBV5-5 | . | TGTGCCAGCAGCTCTGGACTAGCGGGAGCCTACGAGCAGTACTTC | CASSSGLAGAYEQYF
. | TRBJ1-1 | TRBV30 | . | TGTGCCTGTTCGGGGGGTATGAACACTGAAGCTTTCTTT | CACSGGMNTEAFF
TRBD1 | TRBJ2-7 | TRBV25-1 | . | TGTGCCAGCAGCAGGGGGTTCGACTCCTACGAGCAGTACTTC | CASSRGFDSYEQYF
. | TRBJ2-1 | TRBV5-1 | . | TGCGCCAGCAGCTTGGGACTAAAGAGCTCCTACAATGAGCAGTTCTTC | CASSLGLKSSYNEQFF
. | TRBJ1-6 | TRBV2 | once | TGTGCCAGCAGTGAACAGGGAAATTCACCCCTCCACTTT | CASSEQGNSPLHF
. | TRBJ2-6 | TRBV1 | . | TGCACCAGCAGCCAAGATCGGGGGGCGCCTGGGGCCAACGTCCTGACTTTC | CTSSQDRGAPGANVLTF
TRBD1 | TRBJ1-2 | TRBV5-4 | . | TGTGCCAGCAGCTTGACACCCAATGAGGGGGCTAGAGGCTACACCTTC | CASSLTPNEGARGYTF
TRBD2 | TRBJ2-7 | TRBV19 | . | TGTGCCAGTAGTACCTCGGGGAGGGGAAACCTCTACGAGCAGTACTTC | CASSTSGRGNLYEQYF
TRBD1 | TRBJ1-2 | TRBV6-5 | . | TGTGCCACCGTGGGACAGACTCTTTATGGCTACACCTTC | CATVGQTLYGYTF
TRBD2 | TRBJ2-5 | TRBV19 | . | TGTGCCAGTAACCGACTAGCGGAAGAGACCCAGTACTTC | CASNRLAEETQYF
. | TRBJ1-1 | TRBV5-1 | . | TGCGCCAGCAGGTTTCGGGACAAGAACACTGAAGCTTTCTTT | CASRFRDKNTEAFF
. | TRBJ2-6 | TRBV6-5 | . | TGTGCCAGCAGGCGGGCCTACTCTGGGGCCAACGTCCTGACTTTC | CASRRAYSGANVLTF